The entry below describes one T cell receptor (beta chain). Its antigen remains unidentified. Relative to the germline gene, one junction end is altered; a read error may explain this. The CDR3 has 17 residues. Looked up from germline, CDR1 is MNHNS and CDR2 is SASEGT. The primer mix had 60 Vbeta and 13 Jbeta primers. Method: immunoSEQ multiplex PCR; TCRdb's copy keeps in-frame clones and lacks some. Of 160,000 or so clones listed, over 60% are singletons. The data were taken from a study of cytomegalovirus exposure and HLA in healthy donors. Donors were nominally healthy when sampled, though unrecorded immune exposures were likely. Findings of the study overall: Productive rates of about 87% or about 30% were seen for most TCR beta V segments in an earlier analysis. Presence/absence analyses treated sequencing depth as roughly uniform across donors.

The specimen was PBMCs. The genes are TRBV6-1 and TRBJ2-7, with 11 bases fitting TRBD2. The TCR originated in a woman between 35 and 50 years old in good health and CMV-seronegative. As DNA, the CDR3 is TGTGCCAGCAGAGAAGGATCTGCCGGGACTAGCGGCTACGAGCAGTACTTC. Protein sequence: CASREGSAGTSGYEQYF.